The T cell receptor beta chain described here comes from a study of blood T cells in healthy people across ages. The CDR3 runs to 16 residues. Germline loops: CDR1 MDHEN, CDR2 SYDVKM. V trimming: 0 bases; J trimming: 6 bases; junction bases outside the gene matches: 10. Through a sample-barcoded 5' primer and a J-beta primer mix, a second PCR was run for roughly 6 to 12 cycles. Unique molecular identifiers of 12 random nucleotides labeled each cDNA. Samples each returned at least 2.5 million CDR3-containing paired-end reads. One entry per CDR3 protein results from TCRdb running MiXCR on the 5' RACE reads. The data contain 1 million or so distinct CDR3 sequences, 35% to 55% of them singletons. Donors ranged from about 6 to 95 years old and were healthy Caucasians in Russia. RNA extraction gave at least 6 micrograms of total RNA per sample.

Specimen: blood. The genes are TRBV28 and TRBJ2-7; the match to TRBD1 covers 8 bases. The receptor was isolated from an older woman in good health. In DNA form, the CDR3 reads TGTGCCAGCAGTTTATGGGACAGGGCTAGCTGGGGCGAGCAGTACTTC. Translated: CASSLWDRASWGEQYF.